This T cell receptor (beta chain) was retrieved from a study of CD4 T cells in relation to SARS-CoV-2 and coronaviruses. In the study overall: PBMCs were cultured with antigen for nine to eleven days before TCR beta sequencing. Negative control cultures got HIV-1 Nef peptides or no peptide.

Germline CDR1 reads MNHNS; CDR2 reads SASEGT. The V end was cut by 1 base, the J end by 10 bases, with 7 bases between. The length of the CDR3 is 12 residues. Notes on this clone: The antigen is not known.

Before the COVID-19 pandemic, during about 2010-2018, CD4+ T cells were taken from unexposed donors. Isolation of CD4+ T cells took place after approximately 10 days in culture. Assay: immunoSEQ multiplex PCR; the TCRdb copy retains only in-frame clones and omits some. This sample has roughly 30,000 clones; about three quarters occur once, and the top ten carry approximately 22%. Sequenced: CD4+ T cells from PBMCs, cultured in vitro. This clonotype was sampled from a human donor in good health. The gene calls are TRBV6-1 and TRBJ1-4; D unclear. CDR3 DNA sequence: TGTGCCAGCAGTGAAGGGCCGGCAAAACTGTTTTTT. Its translation is CASSEGPAKLFF.